The entry below describes one T cell receptor (beta chain). V dropped 5 bases and J dropped 3; count of bases not matched to a gene: 12. The CDR3 sequence is 17 residues long. Germline CDR1 SGHAT, CDR2 FQNNGV. Libraries were prepared by immunoSEQ multiplex PCR; TCRdb keeps only in-frame clonotypes and omits some of them. The sample records fewer than 700,000 clones, approximately 88% being singletons. This sample is drawn from a study of blood T cell repertoires in COVID-19. Background on the study: The study drew acute and convalescent COVID-19 samples from the United States, Italy and Spain.

This rearrangement joins TRBV11-2 to TRBJ1-4, with TRBD1 matching 7 bases. The TCR originated in a woman in her 50s with COVID-19, enrolled during active disease. The sequencing sample was made of peripheral blood. The CDR3 sequence is CASSPIKGAQANEKLFF. The CDR3 DNA follows: TGTGCCAGCAGCCCCATCAAGGGGGCTCAGGCTAATGAAAAACTGTTTTTT.